The source of this T cell receptor (beta chain) is a study of shared clonotypes between healthy human individuals. Study-wide findings and caveats: Clonotype sharing levels among donors were expected to vary with sequencing depth.

Sequencing was performed with immunoSEQ multiplex PCR; in TCRdb, only in-frame clones are kept and a portion is missing. The sample contains a few million clones, 85% to 95% of which appear only once. CDR3 size: 15 residues. Notes on this clone: Its matching antigen is unknown.

The receptor was derived from a man younger than 35 in good health. The sequenced material came from naive CD4+ T cells sorted from blood. Subset reported: CD45RA+ positively selected. The V gene is TRBV21-1, the J gene TRBJ1-5; the DNA was not compared with TRBD1, the D call given in the table. TRBV21-1 is annotated as a pseudogene. The chain's CDR3 is CASTKGPDRHQPQHF. The CDR3 DNA is TGTGCCAGCACCAAGGGTCCCGACAGGCATCAGCCCCAGCATTTT.